This T cell receptor beta chain stems from a study of blood T cell repertoires in COVID-19 (TCRdb year 2020). Some background on the complete study: The collaborator samples originated in the United States, Italy and Spain and spanned the acute and convalescent phases of COVID-19. The prospective study material was composed of cDNA or gDNA derived from T cells, B-cell-depleted T cells, or PBMCs. Subjects who had been exposed to COVID-19, were actively infected with it, or had recovered from it provided the deeply sampled blood TCRbeta repertoires that made up the dataset. The repertoires were made available in a free public database intended to serve as a resource for research on the immune response to SARS-CoV-2. The samples were drawn from the first 160 participants of the ongoing ImmuneRACE study and from 1,254 subjects provided by 6 global collaborators. The sample metadata nearly always contained a de-identified subject ID, COVID-19 status, age in years and sex. HLA class I and class II types, where available, came from metadata supplied by the sample provider rather than from assay-based typing. Overall results and qualifications from the work: The quantity of clinical and demographic metadata differed by source and by participant and was supplied without curation.

TCRbeta CDR3 regions were amplified from genomic DNA by means of the immunoSEQ Assay, a bias-controlled multiplex PCR. As for the original processing: The number of nucleated cells in each sample was estimated from the amplification of reference gene primers within the assay. To quantify the absolute abundance of each unique TCRbeta CDR3 rearrangement, sequence reads were collapsed and filtered. For each sample, productive Simpson clonality was calculated as the square root of Simpson's diversity index over productive rearrangements. The table was pulled from immuneACCESS by TCRdb, which kept in-frame rearrangements only. Such tables lose some clones; where checked, under half of the loss comes from unresolved V genes, and the rest has no known cause. V and J calls and clone size are those listed in that table; D and trimming were worked out from the DNA. The sample data list a few hundred thousand clones, and roughly 77% of these were observed just once. Jointly, the top ten make up approximately 8.7% of the sample.

From the cysteine up to the phenylalanine, the CDR3 has a length of 13 residues. Here the CDR3 DNA is all that survives: 39 bases in frame from base 1. Relative to germline, V is 3 bases shorter and J is 6 bases shorter, with 11 bases between their ends. Reading the germline V gene (reference sequence) gives CDR1 LNHDA and CDR2 SQIVND. Participants in the prospective study were aged roughly 18 to 89 years, lived in 20 to 30 United States geographic areas, and enrolled through a virtual design. Cohort assignment in the prospective study relied on participant-reported clinical history from a screening survey and a study questionnaire. ImmuneRACE Cohort 3 recovered participants were defined by two consecutive negative NP/OP PCR tests, healthcare professional clearance, or symptom resolution. Each participant in the prospective study had whole blood, serum and a nasopharyngeal or oropharyngeal swab collected by mobile phlebotomists. Additional blood draws and questionnaires over an approximately two-month period could optionally be provided by prospective study participants. Blood samples from the prospective study were shipped frozen or at room temperature prior to DNA extraction.

In regard to this clone: The antigen it binds to is not known. Nothing much larger sits one base from this clone, and base qualities are not available.

The sequence joins TRBV19 to TRBJ1-2; the D gene is unclear. Sequenced input: PBMCs or T cells enriched from blood (not recorded which). The receptor comes from a man between 40 and 49 years old who had recovered from COVID-19. The CDR3 loop reads CASSIGGNHGYTF. The nucleotide sequence reads as follows: TGTGCCAGTAGTATTGGAGGGAACCATGGCTACACCTTC.